The 14 T cell receptor beta chains listed next were all sequenced from one sample in a study of vaccination effects on CD4 cells after COVID-19. Antigen-specific CD4+ T cells were expanded with viral peptide pools in the ViraFEST assay before sequencing. After roughly 11 days in culture, the CD4+ T cells were isolated. This person's SARS-CoV-2 infection, confirmed by PCR, occurred between March and December 2020. What these receptors recognize is not known. Only in-frame clones appear in the TCRdb table, and some are missing; sequencing was by immunoSEQ multiplex PCR. The sample records fewer than 60,000 clones, 76% being singletons. The specimen was CD4+ T cells from PBMCs cultured with HIV peptides, collected before COVID-19 vaccination. Subset here: HIV-1 Nef peptide pool negative control/reference culture. These receptor sequences come from a human donor who had a prior SARS-CoV-2 infection.

J is TRBJ2-3 and V is TRBV7-3; no firm D call. The CDR3 is made up of 13 amino acids. Trimming took 5 bases from V and 3 from J, leaving 9 bases between them. CDR1 is SGHTA, CDR2 FQGTGA, per germline. CDR3 nucleotides: TGTGCCAGCAGCATCGGACGGACAGATACGCAGTATTTT. Protein: CASSIGRTDTQYF.

This chain connects TRBV5-1 to TRBJ2-5; 7 positions match TRBD2. CDR1 is SGHRS and CDR2 is YFSETQ in the germline V gene. J gave up 1 base and V 4 bases, and 13 bases lay outside the gene matches. The CDR3 loop spans 17 amino acids. The CDR3 loop reads CASSSGTYDVFQETQYF. CDR3 coding DNA: TGCGCCAGCAGCAGCGGGACCTACGACGTATTCCAAGAGACCCAGTACTTC.

The rearrangement uses TRBV11-2 and TRBJ2-2, with D maybe TRBD2 (5 bases). The CDR3 spans 14 residues. CDR1 SGHAT and CDR2 FQNNGV come from the germline V gene. V gave up 6 bases and J gave up 3 bases, with 11 bases separating them. Here the CDR3 reads CASSSRADTGELFF. The CDR3 DNA reads TGTGCCAGCAGTTCCAGAGCGGACACCGGGGAGCTGTTTTTT.

Worth noting for this clone: The same CDR3 is also encoded by other DNA sequences in this sample. The J gene is TRBJ1-1, the V gene TRBV30; D remains unclear. Trimming left V 2 bases short and J 7 bases short, with 8 bases between. Per the germline V gene, CDR1 is GTSNPN and CDR2 is SVGIG (reference sequence). The CDR3 runs 11 residues. The CDR3 DNA follows: TGTGCCTGGAGTCGAGTAGATGAAGCTTTCTTT. It codes for CAWSRVDEAFF.

This chain links TRBV19 with TRBJ2-6; possibly TRBD1 for D (6 bases). V was pared by 7 bases and J by 9 bases, with 16 bases between. Germline CDR1 and CDR2: LNHDA and SQIVND (reference sequence). This CDR3 spans 14 amino acids. The DNA of the CDR3 is TGTGCCAGTATGGACCGGGACACCTACAACGTCCTGACTTTC. It codes for CASMDRDTYNVLTF.

V usage is TRBV3-1 (or the pseudogene TRBV3-2) and J usage is TRBJ2-6; D unresolved. The CDR3 covers 17 residues. Deletions cut 4 bases from V and 0 bases from J, with 13 bases between. Germline lookup yields CDR1 LGHDT and CDR2 YNNKEL (reference sequence). CDR3 in DNA: TGTGCCAGCAGCCGAATGGGCGGTGGCTCTGGGGCCAACGTCCTGACTTTC. It specifies CASSRMGGGSGANVLTF.

The chain links TRBV27 to TRBJ1-2; 8 bases are shared with TRBD1. This CDR3 is 13 amino acids long. The trim removed 5 bases at V and 8 bases at J, leaving 7 bases unmatched. The germline V gene encodes CDR1 MNHEY and CDR2 SMNVEV (reference sequence). CDR3 amino acids: CASSTGQGGGYTF. CDR3 bases: TGTGCCAGCAGTACCGGACAGGGTGGAGGCTACACCTTC.

This clone was seen just once. The chain recombines TRBV3-1 (or the pseudogene TRBV3-2) with TRBJ1-3; TRBD1 aligns across 8 bases. V was pared by 1 base and J by 4 bases, with 12 bases of the junction left unmatched. The CDR3 is 18 amino acids. CDR1 LGHDT and CDR2 YNNKEL come from the germline V gene (reference sequence). The DNA for the CDR3 is TGTGCCAGCAGCCAAGTCGGACAGGGAGTTTCGTGGGGAAACACCATATATTTT. It translates to CASSQVGQGVSWGNTIYF.

This clone was detected only once. V gene TRBV2 combines with J gene TRBJ2-1; D perhaps matches TRBD2 (5 bases). The CDR3 contains 15 residues. Germline assignment: CDR1 SNHLY and CDR2 FYNNEI. The V and J ends lost 3 bases and 4 bases respectively, with 13 bases between them. CDR3 sequence: CASSDVDGEYNEQFF. CDR3 DNA: TGTGCCAGCAGTGATGTGGACGGGGAGTACAATGAGCAGTTCTTC.

The chain joins TRBV5-1 to TRBJ2-1, with 10 bases identical to TRBD1. Germline assignment: CDR1 SGHRS and CDR2 YFSETQ. This CDR3 has 15 amino acids. After removal of 5 bases from V and 6 bases from J, the junction contained 8 bases not matched to a gene. The CDR3 here is CASRETGTGVNEQFF. The CDR3 nucleotides read TGCGCCAGCAGAGAAACCGGGACAGGGGTCAATGAGCAGTTCTTC.

The chain carries TRBV4-1 and TRBJ2-7, with 13 bases that match TRBD2. V was pared by 0 bases and J by 1 base, with 3 bases of the junction left unmatched. The CDR3 is 17 residues long. The germline CDR1 and CDR2 sequences are MGHRA and YSYEKL. The CDR3 region is CASSQEGLAGVSYEQYF. CDR3 DNA: TGCGCCAGCAGCCAAGAAGGACTAGCGGGAGTATCCTACGAGCAGTACTTC.

The chain uses TRBV10-1 and TRBJ1-1; 10 nucleotides align to TRBD1. V shed 7 bases, J shed 0 bases, and the junction held 14 bases outside the gene matches. The CDR3 extends over 18 amino acids. CDR1 WNHNN and CDR2 SYGVQD come from the germline V gene (reference sequence). CDR3 amino acids: CASIFFPRTGGMNTEAFF. Written as DNA, the CDR3 is TGCGCCAGCATCTTTTTTCCCCGGACAGGGGGGATGAACACTGAAGCTTTCTTT.

The chain uses TRBV9 and TRBJ2-3; TRBD2 is a possible D gene (7 bases). Trimming took 4 bases from V and 1 from J, leaving 19 bases between them. CDR3 size: 17 residues. The germline V gene has CDR1 SGDLS and CDR2 YYNGEE. Here the CDR3 DNA reads TGTGCCAGCAGCATCACGCGCGGGGGCAGGGGCACAGATACGCAGTATTTT. It is translated as CASSITRGGRGTDTQYF.

In its sample, this clone was seen a few times. The chain combines TRBV11-3 with TRBJ2-7; D remains ambiguous. Between the trimmed V and J ends, which lost 3 bases and 3 bases, there was a span of 12 bases. In germline, CDR1 is SGHNT, CDR2 YENEEA. The CDR3 contains 14 residues. This CDR3 is CASSLSGSHYEQYF. The CDR3, as DNA: TGTGCCAGCAGCTTGTCCGGCAGCCACTACGAGCAGTACTTC.